This T cell receptor (beta chain) is from a study of blood T cell repertoires in COVID-19. The CDR3 is 14 amino acids. From germline, CDR1 is SEHNR and CDR2 FQNEAQ (reference sequence). Trimming removed 6 bases at V and 3 bases at J, with 15 bases between. This table comes from immunoSEQ multiplex PCR, and its TCRdb copy is limited to in-frame clones, with some not included. This sample has over 150,000 clones, with around 94% found just once. The gene calls are TRBV7-9 and TRBJ2-7; D gene uncertain. The sequenced sample consisted of peripheral blood. This receptor was obtained from a man aged 25 to 40 with COVID-19, enrolled during active disease. The CDR3 coding sequence is TGTGCCAGCAGTCCAACAGAGAAGATCTACGAGCAGTACTTC. Residues: CASSPTEKIYEQYF.